This T cell receptor beta chain comes out of a study of blood T cell repertoires in COVID-19. Original methodology: Reference gene primer amplification yielded estimated nucleated cell counts. Generated by immunoSEQ multiplex PCR, the TCRdb table keeps only in-frame clones and is missing some. From that table come the V and J calls and clone size; the DNA was used to work out D and trimming. Found here are roughly 140,000 clones, 88% of them singletons; the top ten hold roughly 1.9%. This clonotype was obtained from a man aged 70-80 years with acute or convalescent COVID-19. The sequencing input was peripheral blood.

Here the CDR3 reads CASSEVWGPLAEAFF. The CDR3 DNA follows: TGTGCCAGCAGTGAGGTCTGGGGGCCTCTTGCTGAAGCTTTCTTT. The rearrangement joins TRBV6-1 to TRBJ1-1; TRBD1 is a possible D gene (6 bases). Germline V gene data show CDR1 as MNHNS and CDR2 as SASEGT. V dropped 3 bases and J dropped 6 bases, with 17 bases sitting between them. The CDR3 sequence is 15 residues long.